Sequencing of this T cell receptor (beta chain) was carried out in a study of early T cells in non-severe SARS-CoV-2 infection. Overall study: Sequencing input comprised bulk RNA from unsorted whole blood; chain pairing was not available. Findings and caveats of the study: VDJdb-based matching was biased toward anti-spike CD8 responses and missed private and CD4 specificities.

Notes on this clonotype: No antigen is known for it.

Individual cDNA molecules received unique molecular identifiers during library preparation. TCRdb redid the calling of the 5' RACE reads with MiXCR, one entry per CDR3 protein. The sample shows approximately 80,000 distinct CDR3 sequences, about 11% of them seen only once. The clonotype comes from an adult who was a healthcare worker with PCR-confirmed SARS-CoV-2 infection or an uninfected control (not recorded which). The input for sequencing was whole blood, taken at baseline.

CDR3 residues: CASSAPGGYSPLHF. The CDR3 region has the DNA TGTGCCAGCAGCGCCCCAGGGGGCTATTCACCCCTCCACTTT. The V and J genes are TRBV28 and TRBJ1-6, with 8 nucleotides matching TRBD1. V was pared by 6 bases and J by 8 bases, with 6 bases of the junction left unmatched. CDR1 MDHEN and CDR2 SYDVKM come from the germline V gene. This CDR3 region has 14 residues.